This T cell receptor beta chain was documented in a study of PD-1 blockade in classical Hodgkin lymphoma. On the study more broadly: On a schedule of every 2 weeks, patients received nivolumab 3 mg/kg intravenously.

V was shortened by 4 bases and J by 3 bases, with 10 bases between the two germline ends. The CDR3 consists of 13 residues. Germline V CDR1 and CDR2: MNHNS, SASEGT. Study observations and caveats: Individuals initiating nivolumab under 1 year after ASCT were excluded. CD4+ TCR diversity, unlike CD8+, climbed significantly by C4D1. Patients newly diagnosed and complete responders had comparable baseline diversity.

Data came from immunoSEQ multiplex PCR; TCRdb stores just in-frame clones and leaves some out. The sample includes about 30,000 clones, around three quarters of them seen just once. A remark on this clone: Its antigen is not known.

Each patient's relapse followed autologous stem cell transplantation, and brentuximab vedotin exposure varied. The rearrangement links TRBV6-1 to TRBJ2-7, with D possibly matching TRBD2 (6 bases). This sequence was found in a human donor with classical Hodgkin lymphoma. Sequencing used peripheral blood mononuclear cells (PBMCs), obtained before the second cycle of nivolumab. The CDR3: CASSVGGFYEQYF. The CDR3 DNA reads TGTGCCAGCAGTGTCGGGGGTTTCTACGAGCAGTACTTC.